Given below is one TCR beta chain in context. Antigen specificity is unknown. This sample stems from a study of vaccination effects on CD4 cells after COVID-19. The germline CDR1 and CDR2 sequences are MNHEY and SMNVEV (reference sequence). The CDR3 runs 14 residues. J was trimmed by 5 bases and V by 7 bases; bases with no gene match: 10. CD4+ T cells specific for antigen were expanded with viral peptide pools by the ViraFEST assay before sequencing. The culture ran for roughly 10 days before CD4+ T cells were isolated. Participants got two doses of BNT162b2 or mRNA-1273 vaccine. Vaccinated recipients, who were negative for nucleocapsid antibodies, had no history of SARS-CoV-2 infection. PBMC cultures contained 1.5 million to 2 million cells per well, approximately 9.2 IU/ml IL-2 and about 9.7 ug/ml peptides. This table comes from immunoSEQ multiplex PCR, and its TCRdb copy is limited to in-frame clones, with some not included. The sample consists of 15,000 to 20,000 clones, 76% of them appearing once.

This clonotype originated in a human donor who received a COVID-19 vaccine. The chain uses TRBV27 and TRBJ2-5; the match to TRBD1 covers 7 bases. Sequences were derived from CD4+ T cells from PBMCs cultured with HCoV-NL63 spike peptides, sampled after COVID-19 vaccination. CDR3 DNA sequence: TGTGCCAGCACCACCAGGCAGGGGGTGGAGACCCAGTACTTC. Its protein is CASTTRQGVETQYF.